This T cell receptor beta chain was identified during a study of identical twins. This clonotype was detected only a few times. One entry per CDR3 protein results from TCRdb running MiXCR on the 5' RACE reads. The profile covers about 240,000 distinct CDR3 sequences, with about 13% appearing a single time and 4% taken by the ten largest. Germline trimming cut 8 bases from V and 0 bases from J; bases unmatched to any gene: 3. This CDR3 spans 14 amino acids. The sample also formed part of further work on yellow fever vaccine responses in identical twins.

The material sequenced was memory (CD45RO+) T cells sorted from blood. This receptor was identified in a woman aged 18-29 years in good health. The V and J genes are TRBV12-3 or TRBV12-4 and TRBJ2-3, with 9 bases matching TRBD2. The DNA of the CDR3 is TGTGCCAGCCGAACTAGCGGGAGCACAGATACGCAGTATTTT. Residues: CASRTSGSTDTQYF.